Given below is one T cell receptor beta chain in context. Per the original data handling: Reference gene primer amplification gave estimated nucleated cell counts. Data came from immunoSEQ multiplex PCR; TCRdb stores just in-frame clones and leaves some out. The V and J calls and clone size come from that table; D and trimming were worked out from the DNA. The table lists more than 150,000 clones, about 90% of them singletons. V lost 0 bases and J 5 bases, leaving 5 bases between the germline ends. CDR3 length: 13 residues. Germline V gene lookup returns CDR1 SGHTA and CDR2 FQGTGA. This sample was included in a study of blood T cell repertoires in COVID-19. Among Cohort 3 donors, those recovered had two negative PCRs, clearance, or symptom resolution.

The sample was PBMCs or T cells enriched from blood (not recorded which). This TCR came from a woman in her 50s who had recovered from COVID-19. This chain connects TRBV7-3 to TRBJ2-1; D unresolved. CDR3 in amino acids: CASSLTRHNEQFF. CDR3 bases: TGTGCCAGCAGCTTAACGAGGCACAATGAGCAGTTCTTC. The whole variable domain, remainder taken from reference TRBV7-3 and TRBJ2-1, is GAGVSQTPSNKVTEKGKYVELRCDPISGHTALYWYRQSLGQGPEFLIYFQGTGAADDSGLPNDRFFAVRPEGSVSTLKIQRTERGDSAVYLCASSLTRHNEQFFGPGTRLTVL.